This T cell receptor beta chain derives from a study of blood T cell repertoires in COVID-19. Study at large: Sources were T cells, B-cell-depleted T cells, or PBMCs; the material itself was cDNA or gDNA.

The CDR3 covers 16 residues. CDR1 and CDR2 from the germline V gene are SGHTA and FQGNSA. Losses at the gene ends were 4 bases for V and 3 bases for J; bases not matched to a gene: 10. Profiled with immunoSEQ multiplex PCR; TCRdb holds only in-frame clones, not every one. The table includes about 480,000 clones, 85% to 90% detected once. Source material: peripheral blood. V and J are TRBV7-2 and TRBJ2-7; TRBD1 matches 9 bases. This receptor was identified in a woman in her 50s with COVID-19, enrolled during active disease. CDR3 DNA sequence: TGTGCCAGCAGCTCCCCCTCACAGGGGGCAGACTACGAGCAGTACTTC. The encoded protein is CASSSPSQGADYEQYF.